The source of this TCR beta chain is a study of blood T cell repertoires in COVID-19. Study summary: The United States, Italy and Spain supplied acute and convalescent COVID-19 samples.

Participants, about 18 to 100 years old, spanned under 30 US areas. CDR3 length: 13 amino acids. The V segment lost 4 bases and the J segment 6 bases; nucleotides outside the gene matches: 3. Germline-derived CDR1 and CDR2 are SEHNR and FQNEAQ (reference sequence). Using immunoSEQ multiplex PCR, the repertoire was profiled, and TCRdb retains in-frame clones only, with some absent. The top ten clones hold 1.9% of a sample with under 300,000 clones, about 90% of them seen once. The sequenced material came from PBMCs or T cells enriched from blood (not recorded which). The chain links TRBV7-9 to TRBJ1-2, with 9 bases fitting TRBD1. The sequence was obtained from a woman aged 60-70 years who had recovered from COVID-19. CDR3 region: CASSWDRDNGYTF. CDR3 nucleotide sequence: TGTGCCAGCAGCTGGGACAGGGACAATGGCTACACCTTC.